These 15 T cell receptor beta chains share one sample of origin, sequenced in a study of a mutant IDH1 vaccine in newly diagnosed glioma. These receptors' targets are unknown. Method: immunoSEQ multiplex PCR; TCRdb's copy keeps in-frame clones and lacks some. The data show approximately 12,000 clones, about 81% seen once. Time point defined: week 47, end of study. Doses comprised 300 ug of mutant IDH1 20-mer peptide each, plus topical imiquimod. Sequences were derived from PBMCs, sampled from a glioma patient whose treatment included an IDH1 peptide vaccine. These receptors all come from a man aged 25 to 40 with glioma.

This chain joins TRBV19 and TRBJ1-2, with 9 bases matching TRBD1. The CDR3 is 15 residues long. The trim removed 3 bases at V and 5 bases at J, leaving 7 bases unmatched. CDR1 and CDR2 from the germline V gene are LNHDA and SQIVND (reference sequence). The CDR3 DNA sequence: TGTGCCAGTAGTATTCTACAGGGGGCTGGGTATGGCTACACCTTC. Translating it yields CASSILQGAGYGYTF.

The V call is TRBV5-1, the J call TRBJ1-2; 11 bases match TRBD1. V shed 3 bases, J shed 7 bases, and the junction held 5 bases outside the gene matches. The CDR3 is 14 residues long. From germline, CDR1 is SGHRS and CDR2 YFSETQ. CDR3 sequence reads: CASSWGQGEGGYTF. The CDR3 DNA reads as TGCGCCAGCAGCTGGGGACAGGGGGAAGGTGGCTACACCTTC. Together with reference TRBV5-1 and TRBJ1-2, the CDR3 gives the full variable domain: KAGVTQTPRYLIKTRGQQVTLSCSPISGHRSVSWYQQTPGQGLQFLFEYFSETQRNKGNFPGRFSGRQFSNSRSEMNVSTLELGDSALYLCASSWGQGEGGYTFGSGTRLTVV.

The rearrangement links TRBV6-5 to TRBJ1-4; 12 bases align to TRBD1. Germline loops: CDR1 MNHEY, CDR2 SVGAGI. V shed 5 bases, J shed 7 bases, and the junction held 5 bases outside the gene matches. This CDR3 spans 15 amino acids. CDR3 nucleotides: TGTGCCAGCAGTCTGGGACAGGGGGCAGGTGAAAAACTGTTTTTT. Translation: CASSLGQGAGEKLFF.

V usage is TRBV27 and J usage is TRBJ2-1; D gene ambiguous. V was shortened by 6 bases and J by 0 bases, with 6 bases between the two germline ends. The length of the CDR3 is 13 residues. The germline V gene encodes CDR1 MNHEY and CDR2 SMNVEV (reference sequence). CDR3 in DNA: TGTGCCAGCAGGGAAAGCTCCTACAATGAGCAGTTCTTC. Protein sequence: CASRESSYNEQFF.

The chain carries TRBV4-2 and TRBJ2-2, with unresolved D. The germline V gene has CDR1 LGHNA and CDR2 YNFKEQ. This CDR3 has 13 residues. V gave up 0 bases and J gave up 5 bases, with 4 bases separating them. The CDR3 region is CASSQENTGELFF. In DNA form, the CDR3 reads TGTGCCAGCAGCCAAGAGAATACCGGGGAGCTGTTTTTT.

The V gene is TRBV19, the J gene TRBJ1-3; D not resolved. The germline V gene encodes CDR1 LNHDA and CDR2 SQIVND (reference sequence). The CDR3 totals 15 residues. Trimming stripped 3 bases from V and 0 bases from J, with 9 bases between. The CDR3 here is CASSIEFSSGNTIYF. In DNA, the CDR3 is TGTGCCAGTAGTATCGAGTTCAGCTCTGGAAACACCATATATTTT.

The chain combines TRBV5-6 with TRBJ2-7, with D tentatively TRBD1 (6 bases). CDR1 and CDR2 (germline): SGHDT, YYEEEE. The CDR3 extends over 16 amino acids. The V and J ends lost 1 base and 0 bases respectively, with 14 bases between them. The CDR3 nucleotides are TGTGCCAGCAGCTTGCGTCAGGGGCTGAGCTCCTACGAGCAGTACTTC. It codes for CASSLRQGLSSYEQYF.

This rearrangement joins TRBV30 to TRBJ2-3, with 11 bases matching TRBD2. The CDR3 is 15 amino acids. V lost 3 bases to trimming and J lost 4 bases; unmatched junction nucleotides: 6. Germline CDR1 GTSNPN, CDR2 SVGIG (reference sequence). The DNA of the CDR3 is TGTGCCTGGAGCCTACTAGCGGGAGTGGCAGATACGCAGTATTTT. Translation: CAWSLLAGVADTQYF.

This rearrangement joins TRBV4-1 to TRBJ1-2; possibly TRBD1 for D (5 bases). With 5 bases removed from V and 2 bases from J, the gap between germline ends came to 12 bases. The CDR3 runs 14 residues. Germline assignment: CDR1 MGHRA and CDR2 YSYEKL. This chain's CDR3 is CASSDTGRNYGYTF. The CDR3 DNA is TGCGCCAGCAGCGATACGGGACGGAACTATGGCTACACCTTC.

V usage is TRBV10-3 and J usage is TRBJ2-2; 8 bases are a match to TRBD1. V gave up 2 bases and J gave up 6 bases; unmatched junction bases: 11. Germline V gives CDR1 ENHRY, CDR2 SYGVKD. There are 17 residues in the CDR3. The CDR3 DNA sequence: TGTGCCATCAGTGAGCCTTCAGGGGGCTCAAGGGCCGGGGAGCTGTTTTTT. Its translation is CAISEPSGGSRAGELFF.

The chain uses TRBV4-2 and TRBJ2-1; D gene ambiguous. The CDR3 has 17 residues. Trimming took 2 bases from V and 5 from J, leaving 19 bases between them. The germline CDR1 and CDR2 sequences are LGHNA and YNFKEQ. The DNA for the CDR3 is TGTGCCAGCAGCCAACTTGACTGGGAAGGAAGCCACAATGAGCAGTTCTTC. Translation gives CASSQLDWEGSHNEQFF.

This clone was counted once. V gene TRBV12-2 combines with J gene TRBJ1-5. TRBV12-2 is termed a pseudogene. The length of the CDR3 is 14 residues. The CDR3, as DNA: TGTGCAAGTCGCTTTATACGGTCGAATCAGCCCCAGCATTTT. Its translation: CASRFIRSNQPQHF.

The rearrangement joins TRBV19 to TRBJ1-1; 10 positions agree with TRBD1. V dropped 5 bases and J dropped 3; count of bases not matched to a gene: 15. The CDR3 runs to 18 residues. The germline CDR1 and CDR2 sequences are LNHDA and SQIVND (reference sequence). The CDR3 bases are TGTGCCAGTAGTTTCCGAGGGACAGGGGCTTCGTGGGACACTGAAGCTTTCTTT. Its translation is CASSFRGTGASWDTEAFF.

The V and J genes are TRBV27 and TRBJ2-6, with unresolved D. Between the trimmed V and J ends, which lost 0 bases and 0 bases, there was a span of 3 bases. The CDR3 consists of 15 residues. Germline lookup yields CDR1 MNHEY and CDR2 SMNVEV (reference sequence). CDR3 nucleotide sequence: TGTGCCAGCAGTTTATCGTACTCTGGGGCCAACGTCCTGACTTTC. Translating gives CASSLSYSGANVLTF. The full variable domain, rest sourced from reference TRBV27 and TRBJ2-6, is EAQVTQNPRYLITVTGKKLTVTCSQNMNHEYMSWYRQDPGLGLRQIYYSMNVEVTDKGDVPEGYKVSRKEKRNFPLILESPSPNQTSLYFCASSLSYSGANVLTFGAGSRLTVL.

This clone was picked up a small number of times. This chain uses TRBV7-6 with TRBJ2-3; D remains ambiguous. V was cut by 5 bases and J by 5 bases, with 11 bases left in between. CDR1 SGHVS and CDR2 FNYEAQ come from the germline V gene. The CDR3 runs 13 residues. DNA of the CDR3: TGTGCCAGCAGCCTCGAATCCATAGATACGCAGTATTTT. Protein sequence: CASSLESIDTQYF.